Only one count was recorded for the clone carrying this TCR beta chain. As yet, its antigen is unknown. The data are from a study of siplizumab effects on memory and regulatory T cells. Study-level results: Siplizumab caused a significant drop in alloreactive sequences traceable to unstimulated CD4+ memory cells. Roughly 80-97% of proliferating CD4+ or CD8+ clones lacked an assignable naive or memory phenotype.

CDR1 is KGHSH, CDR2 LQKENI, per germline. With 4 bases removed from V and 2 bases from J, the gap between germline ends came to 8 bases. CDR3 size: 14 residues. Here immunoSEQ multiplex PCR was the method, and the copy in TCRdb shows in-frame clones only, minus some. The sample lists 110,000 or so clones, approximately 92% occurring once. The clonotype comes from a human donor in good health. The chain links TRBV18 to TRBJ1-4; D unresolved. The sequenced material came from non-Treg CD4+ T cells sorted from blood. CDR3 protein: CASSLTRTNEKLFF. CDR3 sequence (DNA): TGTGCCAGCTCACTCACAAGGACTAATGAAAAACTGTTTTTT.